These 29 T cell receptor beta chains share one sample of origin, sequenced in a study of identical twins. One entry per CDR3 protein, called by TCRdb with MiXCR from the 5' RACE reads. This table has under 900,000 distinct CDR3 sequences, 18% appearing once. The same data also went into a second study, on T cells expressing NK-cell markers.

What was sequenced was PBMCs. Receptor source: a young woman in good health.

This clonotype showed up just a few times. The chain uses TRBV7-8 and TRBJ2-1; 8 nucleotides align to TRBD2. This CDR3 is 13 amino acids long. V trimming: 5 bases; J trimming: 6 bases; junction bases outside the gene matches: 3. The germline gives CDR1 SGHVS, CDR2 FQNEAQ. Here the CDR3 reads CASSTGGVNEQFF. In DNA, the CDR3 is TGTGCCAGCAGCACGGGGGGGGTCAATGAGCAGTTCTTC.

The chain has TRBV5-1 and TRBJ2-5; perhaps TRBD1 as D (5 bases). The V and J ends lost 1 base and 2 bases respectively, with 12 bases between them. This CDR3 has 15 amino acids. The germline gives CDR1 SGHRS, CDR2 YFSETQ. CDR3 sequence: CASSLRSKGQETQYF. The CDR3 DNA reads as TGCGCCAGCAGCTTGCGCTCTAAGGGGCAAGAGACCCAGTACTTC.

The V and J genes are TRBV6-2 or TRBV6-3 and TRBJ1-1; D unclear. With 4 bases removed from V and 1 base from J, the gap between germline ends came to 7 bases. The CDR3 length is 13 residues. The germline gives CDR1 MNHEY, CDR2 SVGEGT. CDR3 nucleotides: TGTGCCAGCAGTTTTACTGAGAACACTGAAGCTTTCTTT. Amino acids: CASSFTENTEAFF.

CDR3 sequence reads: CSARDTGTPEQFF. The CDR3 DNA follows: TGCAGTGCTAGAGATACCGGGACCCCTGAGCAGTTCTTC. This chain uses TRBV20-1 with TRBJ2-1; D is possibly TRBD1 or TRBD2 (5 bases each). Germline V gene sequence: CDR1 DFQATT, CDR2 SNEGSKA (reference sequence). Trimming removed 0 bases from V and 9 bases from J, with 12 bases in between. The CDR3 runs 13 residues.

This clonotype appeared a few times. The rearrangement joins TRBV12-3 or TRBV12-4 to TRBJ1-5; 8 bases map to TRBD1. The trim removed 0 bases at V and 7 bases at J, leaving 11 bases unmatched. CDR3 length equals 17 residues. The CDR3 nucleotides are TGTGCCAGCAGTTTAGCTTTTGGGGCAGGGGGCGAACAGCCCCAGCATTTT. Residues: CASSLAFGAGGEQPQHF.

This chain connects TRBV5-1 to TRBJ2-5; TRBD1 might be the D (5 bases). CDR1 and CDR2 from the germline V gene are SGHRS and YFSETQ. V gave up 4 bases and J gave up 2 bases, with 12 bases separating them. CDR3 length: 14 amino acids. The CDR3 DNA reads TGCGCCAGCAGCCCTAGACAGTTACAAGAGACCCAGTACTTC. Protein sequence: CASSPRQLQETQYF.

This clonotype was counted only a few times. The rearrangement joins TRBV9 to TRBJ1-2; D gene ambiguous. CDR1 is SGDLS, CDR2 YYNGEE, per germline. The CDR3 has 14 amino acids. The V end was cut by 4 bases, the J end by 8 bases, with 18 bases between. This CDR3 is CASSSRGEGPGYTF. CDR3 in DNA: TGTGCCAGCAGCTCCAGAGGCGAGGGCCCCGGCTACACCTTC.

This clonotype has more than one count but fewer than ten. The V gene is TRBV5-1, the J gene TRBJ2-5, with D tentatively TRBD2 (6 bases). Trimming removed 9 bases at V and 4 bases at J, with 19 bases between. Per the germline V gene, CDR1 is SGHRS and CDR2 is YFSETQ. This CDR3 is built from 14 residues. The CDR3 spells CATKLGLALETQYF. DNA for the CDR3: TGCGCCACCAAACTCGGGCTAGCGTTAGAGACCCAGTACTTC.

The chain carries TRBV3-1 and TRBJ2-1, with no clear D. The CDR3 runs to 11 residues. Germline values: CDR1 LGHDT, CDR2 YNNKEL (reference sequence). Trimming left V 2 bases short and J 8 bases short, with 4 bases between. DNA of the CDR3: TGTGCCAGCAGCCAAATCGATGAGCAGTTCTTC. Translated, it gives CASSQIDEQFF.

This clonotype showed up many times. The CDR3 sequence is CSLGGGTNTEAFF. DNA for the CDR3: TGCAGCCTGGGGGGAGGTACGAACACTGAAGCTTTCTTT. V and J are TRBV29-1 and TRBJ1-1; weak D call: TRBD1 (5 bases). Trimming took 8 bases from V and 1 from J, leaving 14 bases between them. This CDR3 contains 13 residues. Germline V gene lookup returns CDR1 SQVTM and CDR2 ANQGSEA.

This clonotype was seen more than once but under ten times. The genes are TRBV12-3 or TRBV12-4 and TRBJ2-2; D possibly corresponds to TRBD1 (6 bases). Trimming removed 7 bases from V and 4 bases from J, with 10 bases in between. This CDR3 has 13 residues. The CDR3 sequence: CASTGQLTGELFF. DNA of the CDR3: TGTGCCAGCACTGGACAGCTCACCGGGGAGCTGTTTTTT.

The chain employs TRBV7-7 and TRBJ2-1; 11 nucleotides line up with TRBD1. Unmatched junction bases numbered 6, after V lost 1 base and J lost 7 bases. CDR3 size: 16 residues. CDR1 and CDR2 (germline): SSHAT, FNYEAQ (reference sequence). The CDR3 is CASSLEGQGAKNEQFF. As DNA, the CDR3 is TGTGCCAGCAGCTTAGAAGGACAGGGGGCGAAAAATGAGCAGTTCTTC.

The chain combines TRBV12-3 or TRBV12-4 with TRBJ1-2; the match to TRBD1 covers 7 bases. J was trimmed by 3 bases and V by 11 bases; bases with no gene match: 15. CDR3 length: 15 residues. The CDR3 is CASEKTTGTYYGYTF. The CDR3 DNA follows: TGTGCCTCCGAGAAGACGACAGGGACTTACTATGGCTACACCTTC.

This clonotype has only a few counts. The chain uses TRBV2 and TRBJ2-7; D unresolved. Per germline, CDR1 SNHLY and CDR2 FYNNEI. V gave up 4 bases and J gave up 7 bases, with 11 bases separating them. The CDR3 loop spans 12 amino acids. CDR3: CASSVQSREQYF. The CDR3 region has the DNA TGTGCCAGCAGTGTTCAGAGTAGGGAGCAGTACTTC.

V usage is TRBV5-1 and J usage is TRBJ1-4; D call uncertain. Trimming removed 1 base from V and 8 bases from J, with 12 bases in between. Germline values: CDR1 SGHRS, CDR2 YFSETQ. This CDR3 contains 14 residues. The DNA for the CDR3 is TGCGCCAGCAGCTTGTCTCCGGGGAGCGAAAAACTGTTTTTT. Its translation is CASSLSPGSEKLFF.

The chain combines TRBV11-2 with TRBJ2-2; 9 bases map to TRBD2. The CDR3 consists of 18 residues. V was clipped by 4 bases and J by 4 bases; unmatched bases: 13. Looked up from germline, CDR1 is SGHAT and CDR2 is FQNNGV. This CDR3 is CASSSAIAGAGGTGELFF. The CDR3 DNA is TGTGCCAGCAGCTCCGCAATAGCGGGAGCCGGGGGCACCGGGGAGCTGTTTTTT.

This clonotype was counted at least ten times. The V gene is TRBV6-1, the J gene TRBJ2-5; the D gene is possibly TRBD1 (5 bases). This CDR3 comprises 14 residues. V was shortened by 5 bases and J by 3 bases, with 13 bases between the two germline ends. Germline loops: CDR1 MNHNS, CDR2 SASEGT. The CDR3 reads CASSRQQVEETQYF. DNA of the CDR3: TGTGCCAGCAGTAGACAGCAAGTTGAAGAGACCCAGTACTTC.

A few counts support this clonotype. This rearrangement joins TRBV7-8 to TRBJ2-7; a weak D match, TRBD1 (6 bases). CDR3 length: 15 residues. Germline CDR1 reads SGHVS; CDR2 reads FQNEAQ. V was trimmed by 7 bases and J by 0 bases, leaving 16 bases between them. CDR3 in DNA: TGTGCCAGCACCCTACAGGGAACCCGCTCCTACGAGCAGTACTTC. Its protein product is CASTLQGTRSYEQYF. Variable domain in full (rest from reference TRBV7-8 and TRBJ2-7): GAGVSQSPRYKVAKRGQDVALRCDPISGHVSLFWYQQALGQGPEFLTYFQNEAQLDKSGLPSDRFFAERPEGSVSTLKIQRTQQEDSAVYLCASTLQGTRSYEQYFGPGTRLTVT.

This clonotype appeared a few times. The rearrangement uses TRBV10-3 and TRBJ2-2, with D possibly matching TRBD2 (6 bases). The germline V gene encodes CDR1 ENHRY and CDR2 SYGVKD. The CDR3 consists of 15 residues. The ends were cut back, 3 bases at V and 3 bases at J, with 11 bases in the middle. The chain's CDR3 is CAISEGGEDTGELFF. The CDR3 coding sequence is TGTGCCATCAGTGAAGGAGGGGAGGACACCGGGGAGCTGTTTTTT.

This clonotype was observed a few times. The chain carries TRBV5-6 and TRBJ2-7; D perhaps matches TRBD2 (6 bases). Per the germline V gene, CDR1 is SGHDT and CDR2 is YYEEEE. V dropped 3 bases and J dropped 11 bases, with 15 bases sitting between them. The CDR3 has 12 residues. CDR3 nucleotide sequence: TGTGCCAGCAGCTGGGGATCGACGGGGGAGTACTTC. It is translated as CASSWGSTGEYF.

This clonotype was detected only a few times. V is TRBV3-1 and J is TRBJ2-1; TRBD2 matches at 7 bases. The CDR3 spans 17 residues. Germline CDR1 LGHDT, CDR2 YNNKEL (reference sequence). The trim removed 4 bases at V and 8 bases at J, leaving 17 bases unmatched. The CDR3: CASSPNGGHPSGDEQFF. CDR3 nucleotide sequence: TGTGCCAGCAGCCCGAACGGGGGTCACCCTAGCGGCGATGAGCAGTTCTTC.

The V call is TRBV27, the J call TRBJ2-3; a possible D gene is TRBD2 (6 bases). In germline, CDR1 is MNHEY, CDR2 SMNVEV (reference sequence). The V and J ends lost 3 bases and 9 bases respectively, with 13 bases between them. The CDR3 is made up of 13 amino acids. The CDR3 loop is CASSFASGGTQYF. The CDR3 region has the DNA TGTGCCAGCAGTTTTGCTTCAGGAGGGACGCAGTATTTT.

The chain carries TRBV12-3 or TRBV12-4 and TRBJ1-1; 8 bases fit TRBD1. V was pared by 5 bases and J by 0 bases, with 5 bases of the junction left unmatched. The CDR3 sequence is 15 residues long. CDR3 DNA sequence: TGTGCCAGCAGTAGGACAGGGCCCATGAACACTGAAGCTTTCTTT. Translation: CASSRTGPMNTEAFF.

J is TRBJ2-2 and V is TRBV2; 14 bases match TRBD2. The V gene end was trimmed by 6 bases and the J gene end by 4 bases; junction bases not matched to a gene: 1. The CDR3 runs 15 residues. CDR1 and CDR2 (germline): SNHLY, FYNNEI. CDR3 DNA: TGTGCCAGCAGGGGGACTAGCGGGAGCACCGGGGAGCTGTTTTTT. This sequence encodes CASRGTSGSTGELFF. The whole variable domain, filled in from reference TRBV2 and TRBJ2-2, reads EPEVTQTPSHQVTQMGQEVILRCVPISNHLYFYWYRQILGQKVEFLVSFYNNEISEKSEIFDDQFSVERPDGSNFTLKIRSTKLEDSAMYFCASRGTSGSTGELFFGEGSRLTVL.

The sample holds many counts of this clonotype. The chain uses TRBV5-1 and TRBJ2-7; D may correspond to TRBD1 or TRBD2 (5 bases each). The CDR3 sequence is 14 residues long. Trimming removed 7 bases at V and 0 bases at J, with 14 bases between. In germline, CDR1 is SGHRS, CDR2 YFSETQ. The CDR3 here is CASCPVGDSYEQYF. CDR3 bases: TGCGCCAGCTGCCCTGTGGGGGACTCCTACGAGCAGTACTTC.

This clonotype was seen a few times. The CDR3 is CASSYDAGVYEQYF. The CDR3 coding sequence is TGTGCCAGCAGTTACGATGCGGGAGTCTACGAGCAGTACTTC. The chain links TRBV6-5 to TRBJ2-7; 7 positions match TRBD2. This CDR3 has 14 residues. The V and J ends lost 2 bases and 3 bases, in that order; junction bases with no gene match: 4. The germline V gene has CDR1 MNHEY and CDR2 SVGAGI.

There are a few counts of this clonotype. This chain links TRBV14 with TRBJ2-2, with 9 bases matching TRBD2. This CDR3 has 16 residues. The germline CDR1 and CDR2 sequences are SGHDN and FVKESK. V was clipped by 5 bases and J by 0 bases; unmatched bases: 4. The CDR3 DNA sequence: TGTGCCAGCAGCAAGGCTAGCGGGACGAACACCGGGGAGCTGTTTTTT. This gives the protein CASSKASGTNTGELFF.

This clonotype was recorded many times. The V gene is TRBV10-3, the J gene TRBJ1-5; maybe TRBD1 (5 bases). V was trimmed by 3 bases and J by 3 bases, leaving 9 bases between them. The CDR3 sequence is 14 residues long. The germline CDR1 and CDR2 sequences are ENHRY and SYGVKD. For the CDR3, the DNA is TGTGCCATCAGTGAACTAGGGGTCAATCAGCCCCAGCATTTT. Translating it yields CAISELGVNQPQHF.

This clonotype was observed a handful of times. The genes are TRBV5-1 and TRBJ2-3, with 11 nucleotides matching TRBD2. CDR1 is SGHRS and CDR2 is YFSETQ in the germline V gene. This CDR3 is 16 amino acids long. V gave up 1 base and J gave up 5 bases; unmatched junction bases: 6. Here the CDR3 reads CASSLSGTSGVDTQYF. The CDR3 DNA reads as TGCGCCAGCAGCTTGTCTGGGACTAGCGGAGTAGATACGCAGTATTTT. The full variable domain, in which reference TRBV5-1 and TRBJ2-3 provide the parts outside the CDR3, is KAGVTQTPRYLIKTRGQQVTLSCSPISGHRSVSWYQQTPGQGLQFLFEYFSETQRNKGNFPGRFSGRQFSNSRSEMNVSTLELGDSALYLCASSLSGTSGVDTQYFGPGTRLTVL.